This T cell receptor beta chain was documented in a study of monozygotic twins with cystic fibrosis. Study results and caveats: Monozygotic CF twins shared more identical nucleotide clonotypes than unrelated patients. The repertoire was suggested to be naive-dominated, clonality median around 0.0095. V usage most resembled the co-twin in 13 of 16 pairs.

For this clone: Its antigen remains unidentified.

Data came from immunoSEQ multiplex PCR; TCRdb stores just in-frame clones and leaves some out. Found here are tens of thousands of clones, around 65% of them singletons; the top ten hold less than 0.8%. Material: blood. The origin of this receptor is a girl between 10 and 17 years old with cystic fibrosis.

DNA of the CDR3: TGCAGCGTTAGGGGACAGAAGTTGAACACTGAAGCTTTCTTT. Its translation is CSVRGQKLNTEAFF. This chain joins TRBV29-1 and TRBJ1-1, with 7 bases lining up with TRBD1. This CDR3 spans 14 amino acids. Trimming took 5 bases from V and 0 from J; bases not matched to a gene: 6. The V gene's germline CDR1 is SQVTM and CDR2 ANQGSEA.